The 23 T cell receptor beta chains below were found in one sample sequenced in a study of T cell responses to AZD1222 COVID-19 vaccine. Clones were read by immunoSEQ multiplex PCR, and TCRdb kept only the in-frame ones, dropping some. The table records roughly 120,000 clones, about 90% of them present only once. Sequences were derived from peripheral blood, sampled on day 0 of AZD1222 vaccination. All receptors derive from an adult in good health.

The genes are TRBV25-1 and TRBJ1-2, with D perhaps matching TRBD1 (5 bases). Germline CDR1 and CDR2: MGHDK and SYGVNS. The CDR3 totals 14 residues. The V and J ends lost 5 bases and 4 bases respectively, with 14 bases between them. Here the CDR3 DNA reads TGTGCCAGCAGTTCGGGGCTAGGGAGCTATGGCTACACCTTC. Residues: CASSSGLGSYGYTF.

The CDR3 sequence: CASSSGTGIHQPQHF. CDR3 DNA sequence: TGTGCCAGCAGCTCAGGGACAGGGATTCATCAGCCCCAGCATTTT. The rearrangement joins TRBV7-6 to TRBJ1-5; 9 bases agree with TRBD1. Germline values: CDR1 SGHVS, CDR2 FNYEAQ. The CDR3 is 15 residues long. Trimming cost V 4 bases and J 5 bases; bases outside gene matches: 6.

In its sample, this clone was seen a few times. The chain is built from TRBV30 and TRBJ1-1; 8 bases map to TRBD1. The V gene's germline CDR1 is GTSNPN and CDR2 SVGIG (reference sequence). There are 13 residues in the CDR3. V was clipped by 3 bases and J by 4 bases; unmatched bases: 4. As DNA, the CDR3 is TGTGCCTGGAGGTCAGACAGGGGCACTGAAGCTTTCTTT. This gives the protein CAWRSDRGTEAFF.

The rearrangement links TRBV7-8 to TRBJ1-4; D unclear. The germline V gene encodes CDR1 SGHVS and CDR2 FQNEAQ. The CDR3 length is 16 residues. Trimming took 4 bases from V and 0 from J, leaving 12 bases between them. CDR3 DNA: TGTGCCAGCAGCTCGCAGAGGGTGGCAACTAATGAAAAACTGTTTTTT. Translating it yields CASSSQRVATNEKLFF. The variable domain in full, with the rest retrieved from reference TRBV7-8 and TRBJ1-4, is GAGVSQSPRYKVAKRGQDVALRCDPISGHVSLFWYQQALGQGPEFLTYFQNEAQLDKSGLPSDRFFAERPEGSVSTLKIQRTQQEDSAVYLCASSSQRVATNEKLFFGSGTQLSVL.

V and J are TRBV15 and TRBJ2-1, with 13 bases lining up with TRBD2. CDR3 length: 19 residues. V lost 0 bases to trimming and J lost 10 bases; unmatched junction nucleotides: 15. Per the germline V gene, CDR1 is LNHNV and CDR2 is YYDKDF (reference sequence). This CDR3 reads CATSRDTAPGTSGNREQFF. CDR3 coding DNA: TGTGCCACCAGCAGAGATACCGCTCCCGGGACTAGCGGGAATCGGGAGCAGTTCTTC.

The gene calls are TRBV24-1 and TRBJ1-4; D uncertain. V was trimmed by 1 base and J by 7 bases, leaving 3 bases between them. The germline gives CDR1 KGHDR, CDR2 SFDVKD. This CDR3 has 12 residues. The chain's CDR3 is CATSDFGEKLFF. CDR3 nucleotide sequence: TGTGCCACCAGTGATTTCGGTGAAAAACTGTTTTTT.

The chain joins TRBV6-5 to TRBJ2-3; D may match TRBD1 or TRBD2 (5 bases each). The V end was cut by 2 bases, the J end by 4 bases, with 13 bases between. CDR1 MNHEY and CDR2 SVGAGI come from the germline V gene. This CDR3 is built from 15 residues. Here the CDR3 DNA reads TGTGCCAGCAGTTACGGGGAAGGGACCCCAGATACGCAGTATTTT. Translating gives CASSYGEGTPDTQYF.

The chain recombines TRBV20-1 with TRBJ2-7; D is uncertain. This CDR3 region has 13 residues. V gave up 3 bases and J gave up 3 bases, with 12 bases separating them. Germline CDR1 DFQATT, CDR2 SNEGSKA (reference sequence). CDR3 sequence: CSASISSNYEQYF. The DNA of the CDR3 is TGCAGTGCTAGTATTAGCAGCAACTACGAGCAGTACTTC.

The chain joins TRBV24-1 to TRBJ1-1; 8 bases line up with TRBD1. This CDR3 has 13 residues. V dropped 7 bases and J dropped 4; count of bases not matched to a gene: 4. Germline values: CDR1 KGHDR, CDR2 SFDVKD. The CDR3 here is CATRTGVATEAFF. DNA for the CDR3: TGTGCCACCAGGACAGGGGTGGCCACTGAAGCTTTCTTT.

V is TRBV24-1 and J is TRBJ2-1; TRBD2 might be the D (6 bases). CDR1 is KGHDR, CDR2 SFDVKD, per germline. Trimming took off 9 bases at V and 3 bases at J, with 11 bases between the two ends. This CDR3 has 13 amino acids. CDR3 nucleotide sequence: TGTGCCACCCGGGACTCGGACTACAATGAGCAGTTCTTC. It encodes CATRDSDYNEQFF.

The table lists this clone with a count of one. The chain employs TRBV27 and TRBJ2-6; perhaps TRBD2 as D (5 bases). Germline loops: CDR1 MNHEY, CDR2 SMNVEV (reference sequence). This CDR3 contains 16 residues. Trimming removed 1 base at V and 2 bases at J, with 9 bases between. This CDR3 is CASSLFPAAGANVLTF. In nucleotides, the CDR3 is TGTGCCAGCAGTTTATTCCCAGCGGCTGGGGCCAACGTCCTGACTTTC.

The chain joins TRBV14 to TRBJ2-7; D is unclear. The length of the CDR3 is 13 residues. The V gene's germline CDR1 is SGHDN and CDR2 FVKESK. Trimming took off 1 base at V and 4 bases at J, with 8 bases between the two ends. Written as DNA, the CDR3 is TGTGCCAGCAGCCAAGGTTTCCTTTACGAGCAGTACTTC. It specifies CASSQGFLYEQYF.

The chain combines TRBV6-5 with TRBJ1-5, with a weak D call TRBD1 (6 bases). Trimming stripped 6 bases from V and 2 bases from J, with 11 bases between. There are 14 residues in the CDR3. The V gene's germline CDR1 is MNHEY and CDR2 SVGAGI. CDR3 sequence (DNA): TGTGCCAGCAGACAGGGCGGAGGCAATCAGCCCCAGCATTTT. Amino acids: CASRQGGGNQPQHF.

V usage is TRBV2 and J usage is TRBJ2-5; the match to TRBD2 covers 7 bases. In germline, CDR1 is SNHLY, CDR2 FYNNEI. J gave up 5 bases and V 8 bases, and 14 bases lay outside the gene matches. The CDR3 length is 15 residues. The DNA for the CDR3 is TGTGCCAGCCCAAAGGGAAAGCGGGACCTGGAGACCCAGTACTTC. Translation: CASPKGKRDLETQYF.

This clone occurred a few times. The CDR3: CASSGTSGVEETQYF. In nucleotides, the CDR3 is TGTGCCAGCAGTGGGACTAGCGGGGTAGAAGAGACCCAGTACTTC. The chain has TRBV2 and TRBJ2-5; 12 nucleotides line up with TRBD2. V lost 4 bases to trimming and J lost 3 bases; unmatched junction nucleotides: 3. CDR1 and CDR2 (germline): SNHLY, FYNNEI. The CDR3 contains 15 residues.

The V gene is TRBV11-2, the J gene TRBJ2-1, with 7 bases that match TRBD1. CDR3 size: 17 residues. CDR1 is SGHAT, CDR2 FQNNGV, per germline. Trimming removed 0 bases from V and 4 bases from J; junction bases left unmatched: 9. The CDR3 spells CASSLEIAGTVYNEQFF. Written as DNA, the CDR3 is TGTGCCAGCAGCTTAGAGATCGCCGGGACAGTTTACAATGAGCAGTTCTTC.

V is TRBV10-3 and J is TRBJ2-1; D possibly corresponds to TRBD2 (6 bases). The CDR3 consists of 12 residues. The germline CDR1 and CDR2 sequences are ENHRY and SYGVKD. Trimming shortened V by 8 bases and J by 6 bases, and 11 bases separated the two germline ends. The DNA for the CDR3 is TGTGCCATCGGAGGGTCTGGCAATGAGCAGTTCTTC. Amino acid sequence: CAIGGSGNEQFF.

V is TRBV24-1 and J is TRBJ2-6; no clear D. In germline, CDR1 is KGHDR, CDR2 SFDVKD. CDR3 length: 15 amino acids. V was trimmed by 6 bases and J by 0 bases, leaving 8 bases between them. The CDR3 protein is CATSPRNSGANVLTF. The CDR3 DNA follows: TGTGCCACCAGTCCTAGGAACTCTGGGGCCAACGTCCTGACTTTC.

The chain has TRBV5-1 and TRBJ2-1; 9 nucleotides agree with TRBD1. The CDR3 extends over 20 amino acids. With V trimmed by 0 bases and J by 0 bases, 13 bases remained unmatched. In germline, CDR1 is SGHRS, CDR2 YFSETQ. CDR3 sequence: CASSLAVWTGVTGSYNEQFF. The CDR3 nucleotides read TGCGCCAGCAGCTTGGCCGTATGGACAGGGGTCACGGGCTCCTACAATGAGCAGTTCTTC.

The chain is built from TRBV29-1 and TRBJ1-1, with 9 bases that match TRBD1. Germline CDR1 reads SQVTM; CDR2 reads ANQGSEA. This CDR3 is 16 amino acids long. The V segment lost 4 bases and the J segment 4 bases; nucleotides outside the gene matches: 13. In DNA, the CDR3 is TGCAGCGTTGCCGGTCTTACCGGGACAGGGAGCACTGAAGCTTTCTTT. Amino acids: CSVAGLTGTGSTEAFF.

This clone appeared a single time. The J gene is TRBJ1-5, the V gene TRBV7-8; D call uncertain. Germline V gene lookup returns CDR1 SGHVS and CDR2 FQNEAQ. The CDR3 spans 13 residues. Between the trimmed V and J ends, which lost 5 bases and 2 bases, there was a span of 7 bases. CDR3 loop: CASSPLGNQPQHF. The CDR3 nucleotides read TGTGCCAGCAGCCCCCTGGGCAATCAGCCCCAGCATTTT.

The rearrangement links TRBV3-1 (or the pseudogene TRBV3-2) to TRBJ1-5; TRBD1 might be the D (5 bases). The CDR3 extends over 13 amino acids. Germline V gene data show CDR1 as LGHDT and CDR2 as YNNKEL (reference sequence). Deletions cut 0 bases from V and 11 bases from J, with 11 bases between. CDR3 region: CASSQDRGMAQHF. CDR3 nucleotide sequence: TGTGCCAGCAGCCAAGATCGGGGGATGGCCCAGCATTTT.

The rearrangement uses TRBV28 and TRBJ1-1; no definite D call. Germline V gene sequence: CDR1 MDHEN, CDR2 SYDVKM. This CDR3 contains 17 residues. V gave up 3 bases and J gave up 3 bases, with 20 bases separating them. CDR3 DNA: TGTGCCAGCAGTTTGGTGGTGCCGCAGCCTGGGGACACTGAAGCTTTCTTT. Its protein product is CASSLVVPQPGDTEAFF. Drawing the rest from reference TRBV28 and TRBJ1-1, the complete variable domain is DVKVTQSSRYLVKRTGEKVFLECVQDMDHENMFWYRQDPGLGLRLIYFSYDVKMKEKGDIPEGYSVSREKKERFSLILESASTNQTSMYLCASSLVVPQPGDTEAFFGQGTRLTVV.